The entry below gives a single T cell receptor beta chain sequence along with its context. No antigen is known for it. One base away there is no much larger clone; base qualities are not given. Per the germline V gene, SGDLS is the CDR1 and YYNGEE is the CDR2. The junction carries 5 bases between V and J, which are trimmed by 3 bases and 5 bases respectively. The CDR3, cysteine through phenylalanine, is 12 amino acids long. The DNA shown is the 36-base CDR3, in frame from base 1. The cohort consisted of hundreds of healthy bone marrow donors. Cohort members were all nominally healthy when sampled, although unrecorded immune exposures were likely present. The donor tested CMV seronegative, placing the donor among the 352 seronegative members of the cohort. A peripheral blood sample was collected from each donor, and TCR beta sequencing was performed on peripheral blood mononuclear cells. The Qiagen DNeasy Blood Extraction Kit was used to extract genomic DNA from the blood cell samples.

The data were obtained in a study of cytomegalovirus exposure and HLA in healthy donors (dated by TCRdb to the late 2010s). About the study as a whole: An earlier analysis of approximately 640 of the donors reported more than 250 Gb of sequence data and 117 million unique TCR beta sequences from 150 million to 200 million T cells. An early release covering about 600 HLA-typed donors comprised approximately 300 gigabases of sequencing data and roughly 85 million unique TCR sequences. HLA typing included class I and class II loci at four-digit resolution. The study was designed to test whether signatures of past pathogen exposure could be identified by cataloging public T cell receptors. Typing coverage differed by locus: A, B, C, DRB1 and DQB1 were typed in roughly 620-630 donors, DQA1 in 500 to 550, DPA1 in approximately 600, and DPB1 in around 440. Every discovery cohort repertoire had been produced on one sequencing platform. In an earlier analysis of several hundred of the donors, high-throughput TCR beta sequencing was used to judge whether each TCR beta V gene segment behaved as functional or pseudogenic. In addition to the first cohort of roughly 670 subjects, a separate validation cohort of 120 different subjects was used. A later genetic analysis took genome-wide SNP genotypes for about three fifths of the 666 donors and used that subset as a discovery cohort. The later analysis used no new phenotypic data to find candidate immune exposures, relying instead on TCR beta sequences and their occurrence across donors. Across 300 to 500 genotyped donors of the cohort, an average of 235,054 unique TCR beta nucleotide sequences per donor were sequenced, and around 20% of those sequences were non-productive. To predict cytomegalovirus infection status, the study brought together high-throughput TCR immunosequencing, statistical association of individual TCRs with disease status, and machine learning. Alongside the repertoire data, information on donor age, sex, ethnicity and CMV serostatus was compiled. In a later analysis, previously published TCR beta repertoires from several hundred donors were re-analyzed and high-resolution HLA genotyping was added so that TCR occurrence patterns could be studied. Among the roughly 380 genotyped donors, approximately 77% belonged to the genetic ancestry cluster associated with self-reported Caucasian donors. Using immunosequencing, the study profiled T cell repertoires from 640 or so subjects and related those repertoires to cytomegalovirus serostatus. Four to six DR-DQ haplotypes were handled as single units for association and clustering, since linkage in the cohort was strong.

Overall study outcomes, separate from this receptor: A later analysis found that most CMV-associated TCR beta chains appeared HLA-restricted, with HLA associations seemingly driven largely by CMV exposure. Seventeen rarely observed V segments, including chromosome 9 orphons, were excluded from the earlier analysis of approximately 500 of the donors because counts were too low. In an earlier analysis of about 550 of the donors, most TCR beta V segments were observed in productive rearrangements about 90% or about 30% of the time, broadly matching IMGT annotations. Three of the identified cytomegalovirus-associated TCR beta chains were confirmed in vitro to be specific for cytomegalovirus antigens. In a later analysis, HLA-associated TCR beta chains showed more clonal expansion and lower generation probabilities than non-associated chains that were equally common. The cohort was sequenced for TCR beta chains only, and without alpha or paired-chain data the features that could be detected were limited. An association between a missense DCLRE1C variant and V-gene and J-gene trimming of TCR beta chains was found in a later genetic analysis and replicated in an independent cohort. Some IMGT-functional V segments, including TRBV6-2 and TRBV6-3, could not be distinguished by the 87-base-pair reads and were therefore excluded. The presence/absence analyses assumed that sequencing depth was roughly uniform across donors, and that assumption may not be true. Cytomegalovirus status was reported to be diagnosed by the classifier with high specificity and sensitivity in both the original and validation cohorts. Specific HLA alleles were associated with more than 15,000 TCR beta sequences at a false discovery rate of 0.05 in a later analysis. While some public TCRs were present in many individuals, most TCR sequences turned up only very rarely across donors. A further reported finding was that TCR beta sequences accurately predicted the HLA-A and HLA-B alleles for most subjects in the first cohort. In a later analysis, TCR association rates were found to vary across HLA loci, with the most associated TCRs seen for DRB1 alleles and the fewest for HLA-C alleles. The study gave a list of 150 to 200 TCR beta chains associated with cytomegalovirus. In a later genetic analysis, fewer N-insertions in productive TCRs were reported among donors in an Asian-associated ancestry cluster than the approximately 670-donor mean. When HLA alleles, especially DR and DQ, strongly co-occurred, attributing TCR associations to individual alleles was difficult. The sequencing pipeline was judged likely to have produced a cluster of highly shared sequence variants as a technical artifact. Linkage disequilibrium might explain the correlated functional status among segregating V segments, but an unknown experimental factor could not be excluded. Because some donors lacked HLA typing at each locus, the association tests relied only on the typed subset. According to a later analysis, parvovirus B19, influenza, CMV and Epstein-Barr virus appeared linked to several top co-occurrence clusters. The only immune exposure information available for the cohort was CMV serostatus. The authors suggested that the approach could potentially be extended to other disease states and immunological phenotypes.

Libraries were prepared through the immunoSEQ multiplex PCR assay. For the multiplex PCR, a mixture combining 60 forward primers for TCR Vbeta segments and 13 reverse primers for TCR Jbeta segments was used. The CDR3 region of rearranged TCR beta genes was amplified from genomic DNA by a multiplex PCR assay. On the Illumina HiSeq System, the amplified TCR beta libraries were sequenced as 87-base-pair reads. In the source study's methods: A later analysis counted 75 million to 100 million unique TCR beta chains across the 550 to 700 repertoires, and around 12 million of these chains were shared by at least two donors. A nearest-neighbor algorithm error-corrected the raw reads and collapsed the reads into unique sequences, merging closely related sequences to remove PCR and sequencing errors. CDR3 sequences were aligned to IMGT reference sequences to assign V, D and J gene segments. For a sequence to be retained, a match of at least six nucleotides was required to both a V gene segment and a J gene segment. Rearrangements were classified as productive when the CDR3 lacked stop codons and remained in frame with V and J, and all other rearrangements were classified as non-productive. CDR3 was defined by IMGT convention, running from the second conserved V-encoded cysteine to the conserved J-encoded phenylalanine. The earlier analysis of about 560 of the donors excluded any sequence lacking an unambiguous match to a single V gene segment. In an earlier analysis of around 590 of the donors, a V segment was called functional when productive rearrangements were above 56.7%, and segregating when the standard deviation between donors exceeded 5%. A statistical classification framework was developed to diagnose cytomegalovirus status using the catalog of TCR beta chain sequences. A later analysis assigned V and J genes by comparing TCR nucleotide sequences with IMGT/GENE-DB human TR gene sequences. A later analysis assigned CDR3 sequences and most-parsimonious VDJ recombination scenarios with the TCRdist pipeline. In a later analysis, every TCR beta chain was defined by the combination of its CDR3 amino acid sequence and its V-gene family, and reads without a unique V-gene family were dropped. As a way to deal with suspected cross-contamination and a sequencing artifact, a later analysis dropped approximately 570 nucleotide sequences that were highly shared and had low generation probability. A later analysis calculated a clonal expansion index for each public chain from normalized within-repertoire ranks of inferred template counts. A later analysis computed generation probabilities with a VDJ recombination model fitted to out-of-frame rearrangements, and checked the results against IGoR. In a later analysis, TCR-TCR, TCR-HLA and TCR-CMV co-occurrence was scored with hypergeometric tests, and a repertoire-size bias correction was applied to TCR pairs. In a later analysis, false discovery rates were estimated by permuting HLA or CMV assignments 20 times. In a later analysis, co-occurring TCRs were grouped using DBSCAN, with TCRdist sequence similarity added in when clustering inside HLA-allele-positive subsets. For co-occurrence clustering, repertoires with fewer than 30,000 or more than 120,000 public chains were excluded, along with roughly 5 repertoires with anomalous nucleotide sharing. TCRdb carries this immuneACCESS record with in-frame sequences only. Its versions omit some clonotypes, under half of them owing to an unresolved V gene in the studies checked, with the rest unexplained. For V, J and clone size, that table is used; D and trimming come from the DNA. The sample table holds approximately 130,000 clones, of which over 65% were seen once. About 1.8% of the sample is taken by the ten largest.

Sequenced material: PBMCs. The origin of this receptor is a man between 18 and 29 years old in good health and CMV-seronegative. Here the chain combines TRBV9 and TRBJ2-2; the D gene cannot be named for sure. CDR3 sequence: CASSAGTGELFF. The DNA sequence is TGTGCCAGCAGCGCCGGGACCGGGGAGCTGTTTTTT.